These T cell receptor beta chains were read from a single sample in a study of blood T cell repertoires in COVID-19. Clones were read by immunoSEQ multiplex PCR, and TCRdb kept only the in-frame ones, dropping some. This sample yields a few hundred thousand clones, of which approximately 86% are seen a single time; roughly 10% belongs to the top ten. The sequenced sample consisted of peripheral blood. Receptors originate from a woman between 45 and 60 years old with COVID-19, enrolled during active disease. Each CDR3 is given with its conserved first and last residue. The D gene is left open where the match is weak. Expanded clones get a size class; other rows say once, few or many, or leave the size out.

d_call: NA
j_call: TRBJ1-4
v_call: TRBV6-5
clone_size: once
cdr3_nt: TGTGCCAGCAGTTCCCGGACATGGAGTAATGAAAAACTGTTTTTT
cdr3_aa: CASSSRTWSNEKLFF

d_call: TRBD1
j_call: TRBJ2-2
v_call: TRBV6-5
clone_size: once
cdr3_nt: TGTGCCAGCAGTCCCCGACAGGGCCCGGGCGGGGAGCTGTTTTTT
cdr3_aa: CASSPRQGPGGELFF

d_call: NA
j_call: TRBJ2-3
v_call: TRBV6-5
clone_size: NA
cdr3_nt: TGTGCCAGCAGTTACGGGGCAGGTGTCACAGATACGCAGTATTTT
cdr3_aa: CASSYGAGVTDTQYF

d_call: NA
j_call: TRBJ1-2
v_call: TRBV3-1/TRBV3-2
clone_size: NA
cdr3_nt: TGTGCCAGCAGCCTTAACAGGGTGGATGGCTACACCTTC
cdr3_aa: CASSLNRVDGYTF

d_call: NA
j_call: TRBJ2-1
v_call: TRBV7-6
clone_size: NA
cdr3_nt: TGTGCCAGCAGCTTTTTGTCCGGGTCTACCTACAATGAGCAGTTCTTC
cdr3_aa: CASSFLSGSTYNEQFF

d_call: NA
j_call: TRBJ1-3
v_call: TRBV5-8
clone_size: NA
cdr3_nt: TGTGCCAGCAGCTTGTACAGGGTTTCTGGAAACACCATATATTTT
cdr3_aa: CASSLYRVSGNTIYF

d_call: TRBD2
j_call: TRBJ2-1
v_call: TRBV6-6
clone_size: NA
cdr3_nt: TGTGCCAGCAGCAGGCTGCGGGGGGGCCTAATAAATGAGCAGTTCTTC
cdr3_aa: CASSRLRGGLINEQFF

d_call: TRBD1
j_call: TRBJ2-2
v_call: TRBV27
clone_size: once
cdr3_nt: TGTGCCAGCAGTTTCTACAGGGGCGGCGGGGAGCTGTTTTTT
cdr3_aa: CASSFYRGGGELFF

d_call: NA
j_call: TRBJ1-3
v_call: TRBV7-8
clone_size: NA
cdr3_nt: TGTGCCAGCAGCGTCCGAGGCGACAGCTCTGGAAACACCATATATTTT
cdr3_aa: CASSVRGDSSGNTIYF

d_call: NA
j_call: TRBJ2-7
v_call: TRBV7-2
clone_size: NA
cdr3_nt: TGTGCCAGCAGCGAGGGGGGGGCCTACGAGCAGTACTTC
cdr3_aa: CASSEGGAYEQYF

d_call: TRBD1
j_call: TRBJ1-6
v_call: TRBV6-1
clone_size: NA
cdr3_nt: TGTGCCAGCAGTGCAAACCAGGGGGGCCAGGGTTCACCCCTCCACTTT
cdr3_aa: CASSANQGGQGSPLHF

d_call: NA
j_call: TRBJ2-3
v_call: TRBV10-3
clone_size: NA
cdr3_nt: TGTGCCATCAGTCCCAGGGCGAAGTCAATAGATACGCAGTATTTT
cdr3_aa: CAISPRAKSIDTQYF

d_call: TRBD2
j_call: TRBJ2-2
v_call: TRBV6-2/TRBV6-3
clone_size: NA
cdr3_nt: TGTGCCAGCAGTTTGGGACTAGCGGGGGCTAACACCGGGGAGCTGTTTTTT
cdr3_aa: CASSLGLAGANTGELFF

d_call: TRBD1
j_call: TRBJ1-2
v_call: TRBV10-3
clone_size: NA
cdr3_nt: TGTGCCATCAGTGAGTCATCGGGACAGGGGTCCTATGGCTACACCTTC
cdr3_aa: CAISESSGQGSYGYTF

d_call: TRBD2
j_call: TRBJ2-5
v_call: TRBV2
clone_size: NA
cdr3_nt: TGTGCCAGCAGTGAGGGCCCAGCGGGGGGGGACGAGACCCAGTACTTC
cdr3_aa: CASSEGPAGGDETQYF

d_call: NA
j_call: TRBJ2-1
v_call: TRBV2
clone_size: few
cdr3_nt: TGTGCCAGCAGTGCCACAGGATACAATGAGCAGTTCTTC
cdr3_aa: CASSATGYNEQFF

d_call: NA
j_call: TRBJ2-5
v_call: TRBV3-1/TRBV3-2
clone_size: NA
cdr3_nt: TGTGCCACCATTGACTCCGCCGTGACCCAGTACTTC
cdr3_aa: CATIDSAVTQYF

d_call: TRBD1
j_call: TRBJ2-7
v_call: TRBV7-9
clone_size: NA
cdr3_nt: TGTGCCAGCAGCCCCCCAGGGGGCGAGCAGTACTTC
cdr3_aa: CASSPPGGEQYF

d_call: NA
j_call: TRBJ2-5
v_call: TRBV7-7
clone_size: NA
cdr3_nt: TGTGCCAGCAGCCCCACAGGGTCTCGGGAGACCCAGTACTTC
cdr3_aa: CASSPTGSRETQYF

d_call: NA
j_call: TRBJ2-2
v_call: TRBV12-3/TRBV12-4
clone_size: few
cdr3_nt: TGTGCCAGCAGTCCACGGGTAAACGGGGAGCTGTTTTTT
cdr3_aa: CASSPRVNGELFF

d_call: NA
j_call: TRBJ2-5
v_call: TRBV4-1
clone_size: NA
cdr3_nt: TGCGCCAGCAGCCAAGATTCCCTAGAGACTTACCAAGAGACCCAGTACTTC
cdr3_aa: CASSQDSLETYQETQYF

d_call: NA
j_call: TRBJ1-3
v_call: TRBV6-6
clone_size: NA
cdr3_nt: TGTGCCAGCAGTCCGGACAGAATTGGAAACACCATATATTTT
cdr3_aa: CASSPDRIGNTIYF

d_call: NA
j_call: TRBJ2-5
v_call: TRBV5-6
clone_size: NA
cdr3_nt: TGTGCCAGCAGCACTGGGTGGACAGCGTCACAAGAGACCCAGTACTTC
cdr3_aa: CASSTGWTASQETQYF

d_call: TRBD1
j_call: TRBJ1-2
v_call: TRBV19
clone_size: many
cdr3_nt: TGTGCCAGCACCCCGGGACAGTTATATGGCTACACCTTC
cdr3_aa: CASTPGQLYGYTF

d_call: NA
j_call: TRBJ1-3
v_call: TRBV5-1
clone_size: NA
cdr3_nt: TGCGCCAGCAGCTTCAGTCCTACAGACTCTGGAAACACCATATATTTT
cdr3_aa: CASSFSPTDSGNTIYF

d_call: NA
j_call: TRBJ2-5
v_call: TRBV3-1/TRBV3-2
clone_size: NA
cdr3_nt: TGTGCCAGCAGCTCCAGGGGCGGAGAGACCCAGTACTTC
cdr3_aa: CASSSRGGETQYF

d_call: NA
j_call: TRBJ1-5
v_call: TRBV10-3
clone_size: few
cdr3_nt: TGTGCCATCAGTGAGTCGGGAGGGCTCCGCAATCAGCCCCAGCATTTT
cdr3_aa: CAISESGGLRNQPQHF

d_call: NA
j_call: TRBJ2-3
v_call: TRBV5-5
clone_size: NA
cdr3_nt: TGTGCCAGCAGCTTTGAGTCCCGCACAGATACGCAGTATTTT
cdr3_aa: CASSFESRTDTQYF

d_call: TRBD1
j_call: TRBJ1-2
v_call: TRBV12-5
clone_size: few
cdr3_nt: TGTGCTAGTGGTTTGGTAGCCGGGACAGGGGCCTTTTGGGGCTACACCTTC
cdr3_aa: CASGLVAGTGAFWGYTF

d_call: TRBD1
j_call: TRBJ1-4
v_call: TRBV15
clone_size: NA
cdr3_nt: TGTGCCACCAGCTCAGGGGGCGGGTTCGCGACTAATGAAAAACTGTTTTTT
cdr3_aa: CATSSGGGFATNEKLFF

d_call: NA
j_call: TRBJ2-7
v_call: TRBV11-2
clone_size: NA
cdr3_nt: TGTGCCAGCAGCTTAGGGGGCAGGCCCGAGCAGTACTTC
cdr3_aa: CASSLGGRPEQYF

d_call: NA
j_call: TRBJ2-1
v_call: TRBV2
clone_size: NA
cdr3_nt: TGTGCCAGCAGGGTTCTTGTTGGCGGTGAGCAGTTCTTC
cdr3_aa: CASRVLVGGEQFF

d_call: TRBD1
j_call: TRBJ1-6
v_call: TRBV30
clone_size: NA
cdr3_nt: TGTGCCTGGAGGGAACCGGGACAGGGGATGCCCTCCTATAATTCACCCCTCCACTTT
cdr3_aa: CAWREPGQGMPSYNSPLHF

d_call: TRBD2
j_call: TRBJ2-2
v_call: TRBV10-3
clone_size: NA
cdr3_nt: TGTGCCACCGGAGCGGGGGGGAACACCGGGGAGCTGTTTTTT
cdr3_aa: CATGAGGNTGELFF

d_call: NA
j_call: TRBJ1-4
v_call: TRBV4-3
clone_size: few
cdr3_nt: TGCGCCAGCAGCCAAGATCTCAGTTCAGGGGAAAAACTGTTTTTT
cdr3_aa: CASSQDLSSGEKLFF

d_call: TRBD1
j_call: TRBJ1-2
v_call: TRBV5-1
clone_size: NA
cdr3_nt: TGCGCCAGCAGCTGGGACAGGGGGCTGGGGTATGGCTACACCTTC
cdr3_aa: CASSWDRGLGYGYTF

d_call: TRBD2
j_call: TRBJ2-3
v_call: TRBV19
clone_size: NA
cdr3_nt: TGTGCCAGTAGTCCCAGTACTAGCGCCGATACGCAGTATTTT
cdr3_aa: CASSPSTSADTQYF

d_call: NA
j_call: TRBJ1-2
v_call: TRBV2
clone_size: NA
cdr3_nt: TGTGCCAGCGATTTGGGGGGTTTAGACTATGGCTACACCTTC
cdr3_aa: CASDLGGLDYGYTF

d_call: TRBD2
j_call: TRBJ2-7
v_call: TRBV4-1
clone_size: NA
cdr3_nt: TGCGCCAGCAGCCTAGGCGGGAGCACCCACGAGCAGTACTTC
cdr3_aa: CASSLGGSTHEQYF

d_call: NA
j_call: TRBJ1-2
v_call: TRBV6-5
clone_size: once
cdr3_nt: TGTGCCAGCAGGGCTCTCTATGGCTACACCTTC
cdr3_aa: CASRALYGYTF

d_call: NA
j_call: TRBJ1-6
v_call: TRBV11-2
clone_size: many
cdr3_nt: TGTGCTACGCGACAGGCGAGCACCTATAATTCACCCCTCCACTTT
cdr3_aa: CATRQASTYNSPLHF

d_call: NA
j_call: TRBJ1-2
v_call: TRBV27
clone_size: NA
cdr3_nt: TGTGCCAGCAGCCCCGTGAGAAACGGTGATGGCTACACCTTC
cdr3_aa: CASSPVRNGDGYTF

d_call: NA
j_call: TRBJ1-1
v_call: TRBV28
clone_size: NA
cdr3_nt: TGTGCCACCGGGAACACTGAAGCTTTCTTT
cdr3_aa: CATGNTEAFF

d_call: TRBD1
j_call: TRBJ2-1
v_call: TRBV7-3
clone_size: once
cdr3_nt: TGTGCCAGCAGCCCTGGGACAGGGTACGTGTTCTTC
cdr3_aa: CASSPGTGYVFF

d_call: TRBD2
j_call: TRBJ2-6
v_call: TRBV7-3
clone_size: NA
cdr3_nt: TGTGCCAGCAGCCCGGCGGGGGGGCCTGGGGCCAACGTCCTGACTTTC
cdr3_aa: CASSPAGGPGANVLTF

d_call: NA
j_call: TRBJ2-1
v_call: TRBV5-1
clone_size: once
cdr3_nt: TGCGCCAGCAGCTTTTGGACAGTAAACAATGAGCAGTTCTTC
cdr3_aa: CASSFWTVNNEQFF

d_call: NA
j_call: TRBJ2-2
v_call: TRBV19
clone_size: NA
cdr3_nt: TGTGCCAGTAGTGACTATGACTTGAACACCGGGGAGCTGTTTTTT
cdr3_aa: CASSDYDLNTGELFF

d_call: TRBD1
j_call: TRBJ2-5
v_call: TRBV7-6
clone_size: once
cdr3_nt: TGTGCCAGCAGCTCACAGGGGGCGGGTGTAGAGACCCAGTACTTC
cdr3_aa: CASSSQGAGVETQYF

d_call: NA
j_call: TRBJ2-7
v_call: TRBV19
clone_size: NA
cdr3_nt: TGTGCCAGTAGTATAGGTCAGAACTACGAGCAGTACTTC
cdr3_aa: CASSIGQNYEQYF

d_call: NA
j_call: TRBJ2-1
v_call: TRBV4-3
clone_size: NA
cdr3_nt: TGCGCCAGCAGACTCTACAATGAGCAGTTCTTC
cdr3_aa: CASRLYNEQFF

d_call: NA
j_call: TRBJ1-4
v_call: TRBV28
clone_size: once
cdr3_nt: TGTGCCAGCAGTTTAAGGGCTCAGGGGATAGATGAAAAACTGTTTTTT
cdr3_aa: CASSLRAQGIDEKLFF

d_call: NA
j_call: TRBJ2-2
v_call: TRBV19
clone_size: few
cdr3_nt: TGTGCCAGTAGCTTCGTCGGGGAGCTGTTTTTT
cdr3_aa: CASSFVGELFF